The next 2 T cell receptor beta chains were all read from a single sample in a study of T cell responses to AZD1222 COVID-19 vaccine. The protocol was immunoSEQ multiplex PCR, while the TCRdb copy is restricted to in-frame clones and leaves out a portion. The sample includes approximately 92,000 clones, just over 90% of them seen just once. The sequences come from peripheral blood, collected on day 0 of AZD1222 vaccination. These receptors originate from an adult in good health.

This rearrangement joins TRBV5-1 to TRBJ2-5, with unresolved D. There are 14 residues in the CDR3. The germline V and J ends were trimmed by 0 bases and 0 bases, with 6 bases remaining between them. In germline, CDR1 is SGHRS, CDR2 YFSETQ. As DNA, the CDR3 is TGCGCCAGCAGCTTGGAGGGCAACCAAGAGACCCAGTACTTC. It codes for CASSLEGNQETQYF.

With respect to this clone: An end of the junction does not agree with germline; a read error may underlie this. V gene TRBV7-7 combines with J gene TRBJ2-5; 8 bases agree with TRBD2. The CDR3 totals 14 residues. Germline CDR1 reads SSHAT; CDR2 reads FNYEAQ (reference sequence). DNA for the CDR3: TGTGCTAGCAGCTTGGAGCGGGGGCTAGGGACCCAGTACTTC. Its protein is CASSLERGLGTQYF.